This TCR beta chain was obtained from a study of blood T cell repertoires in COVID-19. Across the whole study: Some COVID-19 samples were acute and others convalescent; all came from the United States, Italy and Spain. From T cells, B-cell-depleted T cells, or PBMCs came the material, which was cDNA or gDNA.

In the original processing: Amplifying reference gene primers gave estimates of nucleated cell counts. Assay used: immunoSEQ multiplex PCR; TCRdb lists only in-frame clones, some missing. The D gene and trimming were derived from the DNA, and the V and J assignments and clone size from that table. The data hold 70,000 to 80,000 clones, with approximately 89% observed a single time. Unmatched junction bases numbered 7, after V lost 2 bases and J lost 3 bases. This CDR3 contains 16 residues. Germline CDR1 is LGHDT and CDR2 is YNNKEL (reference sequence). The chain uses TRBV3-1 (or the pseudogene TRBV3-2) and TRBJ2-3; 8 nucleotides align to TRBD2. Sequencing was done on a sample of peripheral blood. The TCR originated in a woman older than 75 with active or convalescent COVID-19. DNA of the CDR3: TGTGCCAGCAGCCAATCCGGGGGGGTCTGGACAGATACGCAGTATTTT. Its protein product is CASSQSGGVWTDTQYF.